These 10 T cell receptor beta chains came from one sample sequenced in a study of prognosis after radiotherapy for stage I lung cancer. Two-round multiplex PCR amplified TCR beta CDR3 from genomic DNA. First-round PCR employed TRBV- and TRBJ-specific primers for each gene. One entry per CDR3 protein results from TCRdb running MiXCR on the multiplex PCR reads. Of tens of thousands of distinct CDR3 sequences in the sample, approximately 25% are singletons; the top ten hold less than 30%. The sequencing here drew on PBMCs, taken before or after stereotactic body radiation therapy (not recorded which). The receptors originated from a donor over 45 with non-small cell lung cancer.

This clonotype ranks as medium-sized (0.01 to 0.1%). The chain has TRBV6-1 and TRBJ2-6; no firm D call. Germline lookup yields CDR1 MNHNS and CDR2 SASEGT. Trimming removed 3 bases at V and 0 bases at J, with 6 bases between. This CDR3 is 15 amino acids long. The chain's CDR3 is CASSEPNSGANVLTF. The CDR3 region has the DNA TGTGCCAGCAGTGAGCCTAACTCTGGGGCCAACGTCCTGACTTTC.

This clonotype showed up many times. This chain links TRBV7-9 with TRBJ1-2, with TRBD1 as a possible D gene (6 bases). The CDR3 is 15 residues long. CDR1 and CDR2 (germline): SEHNR, FQNEAQ (reference sequence). V was cut by 5 bases and J by 6 bases, with 19 bases left in between. The CDR3 loop is CASSRAGGAGDGYTF. CDR3 in DNA: TGTGCCAGCAGCCGCGCGGGGGGCGCGGGCGATGGCTACACCTTC.

This clonotype counts as medium-sized. The chain recombines TRBV27 with TRBJ1-6; D may be TRBD1 (6 bases). The ends were cut back, 1 base at V and 9 bases at J, with 13 bases in the middle. The CDR3 runs to 15 residues. Per germline, CDR1 MNHEY and CDR2 SMNVEV (reference sequence). DNA of the CDR3: TGTGCCAGCAGTTTATATTCCGGGGGCGGTTCACCCCTCCACTTT. This encodes CASSLYSGGGSPLHF.

This clonotype was seen more than once but under ten times. A clone one base away is much larger, so this may be a read error. The chain couples TRBV5-1 to TRBJ2-5, with 16 bases lining up with TRBD2. CDR1 is SGHRS, CDR2 YFSETQ, per germline. V was clipped by 7 bases and J by 5 bases; unmatched bases: 8. The CDR3 length is 16 residues. CDR3 region: CASGPGTSGGAETQYF. The CDR3 nucleotides are TGCGCCAGCGGCCCCGGGACTAGCGGGGGGGCGGAGACCCAGTACTTC.

This clonotype was detected a few times. The chain employs TRBV5-1 and TRBJ1-1, with D possibly matching TRBD1 (5 bases). The CDR3 covers 15 residues. Germline assignment: CDR1 SGHRS and CDR2 YFSETQ. With 4 bases removed from V and 6 bases from J, the gap between germline ends came to 19 bases. The CDR3 sequence: CASSGTGGGLAEAFF. CDR3 in DNA: TGCGCCAGCAGCGGGACGGGGGGGGGGTTGGCTGAAGCTTTCTTT.

In its sample, this clonotype was seen many times. This chain uses TRBV7-2 with TRBJ2-7; D uncertain. Trimming took 1 base from V and 0 from J, leaving 4 bases between them. Germline CDR1 is SGHTA and CDR2 is FQGNSA. This CDR3 contains 13 residues. CDR3 DNA sequence: TGTGCCAGCAGCTTAGACTACTCCTACGAGCAGTACTTC. Encoded protein: CASSLDYSYEQYF.

Many counts were recorded for this clonotype. J is TRBJ2-1 and V is TRBV7-9; TRBD2 agrees at 7 bases. Germline lookup yields CDR1 SEHNR and CDR2 FQNEAQ (reference sequence). This CDR3 comprises 14 residues. V was pared by 5 bases and J by 7 bases, with 8 bases of the junction left unmatched. CDR3 protein: CASSLGRRRNEQFF. CDR3 nucleotide sequence: TGTGCCAGCAGCCTCGGGAGGCGCAGAAATGAGCAGTTCTTC.

This clonotype was observed many times. The gene calls are TRBV19 and TRBJ1-1; 8 bases fit TRBD1. CDR1 is LNHDA and CDR2 is SQIVND in the germline V gene (reference sequence). The CDR3 has 14 residues. V shed 7 bases, J shed 5 bases, and the junction held 9 bases outside the gene matches. CDR3: CASNGRQGRTEAFF. The CDR3 DNA is TGTGCCAGTAACGGCCGACAGGGGCGAACTGAAGCTTTCTTT.

Worth noting for this clonotype: This may be a read error, as it is one base from a much larger clone. This chain links TRBV25-1 with TRBJ1-1, with D uncertain. CDR3 length: 16 amino acids. The germline V gene encodes CDR1 MGHDK and CDR2 SYGVNS. CDR3 coding DNA: TGTTCCAGCAGTGAAGTCGGGTCCCGAGGCGGCCGTGAAGCTTTCTTT. Its protein is CSSSEVGSRGGREAFF. The full variable domain, its missing parts supplied by reference TRBV25-1 and TRBJ1-1, is EADIYQTPRYLVIGTGKKITLECSQTMGHDKMYWYQQDPGMELHLIHYSYGVNSTEKGDLSSESTVSRIRTEHFPLTLESARPSHTSQYLCSSSEVGSRGGREAFFGQGTRLTVV.

On this clonotype itself: The conserved phenylalanine or tryptophan is not found at the CDR3 terminus, so this likely reflects a read error. The gene calls are TRBV6-1 and TRBJ2-5; 7 bases agree with TRBD2. This CDR3 comprises 15 residues. With 6 bases clipped from V and 4 bases from J, the junction kept 11 bases outside the gene matches. CDR1 MNHNS and CDR2 SASEGT come from the germline V gene. In DNA form, the CDR3 reads TGTGCCAGCAGCCCGGGGAGTGGGGGGGTAGAGACCCAGTACTTA. It specifies CASSPGSGGVETQYL.